This T cell receptor (beta chain) was sequenced for a study of immune heterogeneity within non-small cell lung tumors. Multiplex PCR relied on 32 V and 13 J primers to amplify TCR beta CDR3. TCRdb ran MiXCR on the multiplex PCR reads and lists one entry per CDR3 protein. This table has 14,000 to 15,000 distinct CDR3 sequences, around 27% appearing once. As for this clonotype: Its target is unknown. Possible read error: a much larger clone is one base away.

Whole-study results and caveats: Identical dominant CDR3 beta clonotypes recurred across a patient's tumor sites, together with site-unique high-frequency clones.

Germline assignment: CDR1 SGHTA and CDR2 FQGNSA. This CDR3 is 14 amino acids long. Template input, which was bulk tumor genomic DNA, totaled 600 ng per sample. Multiple widely separated biopsies were taken from each primary tumor at surgery. The study enrolled patients with untreated, newly diagnosed non-small cell lung cancer who underwent curative surgery. Input material: lung tumor tissue. The TCR was taken from a man between 35 and 55 years old with non-small cell lung cancer. This chain uses TRBV7-2 with TRBJ1-1; TRBD1 is a possible D gene (5 bases). CDR3 region: CASRTGGTDTEDFF. CDR3 DNA sequence: TGTGCCAGCAGGACCGGGGGAACAGACACTGAAGATTTCTTT. The whole variable domain, filled in from reference TRBV7-2 and TRBJ1-1, reads GAGVSQSPSNKVTEKGKDVELRCDPISGHTALYWYRQSLGQGLEFLIYFQGNSAPDKSGLPSDRFSAERTGGSVSTLTIQRTQQEDSAVYLCASRTGGTDTEDFFGQGTRLTVV.